Listed below are T cell receptor beta chains from one sample, sequenced in a study of T-cell memory formation after mild COVID-19. TCRdb used MiXCR to reprocess the 5' RACE reads, holding one entry per CDR3 protein. The data show about 170,000 distinct CDR3 sequences, under 15% seen once. The sample comprised PBMCs or a T cell subset sorted from them (not recorded which). The receptors here all came from a man aged 18 to 29 who had mild COVID-19 (a few samples of this study predate the infection). Cell type and time point are not known. The CDR3 runs from the conserved cysteine through the conserved F or W. A D gene is named only where the DNA matches it firmly. Expanded clones are given a class, and other clones once, few, many or no size at all.

j_gene: TRBJ2-3
abundance: .
v_gene: TRBV6-6
d_gene: .
CDR3aa: CASSYVQGADTQYF
CDR3nt: TGTGCCAGCAGTTACGTCCAGGGAGCAGATACGCAGTATTTT

j_gene: TRBJ2-5
abundance: .
v_gene: TRBV6-5
d_gene: .
CDR3aa: CASSSGVSETQYF
CDR3nt: TGTGCCAGCAGTTCGGGGGTTTCAGAGACCCAGTACTTC

j_gene: TRBJ2-7
abundance: many
v_gene: TRBV5-1
d_gene: .
CDR3aa: CASSSGQKTPEQYF
CDR3nt: TGCGCCAGCAGCTCGGGCCAAAAGACTCCCGAGCAGTACTTC

j_gene: TRBJ2-7
abundance: few
v_gene: TRBV5-5
d_gene: .
CDR3aa: CASSLAGVSLSEQYF
CDR3nt: TGTGCCAGCAGCTTGGCTGGAGTCAGCTTAAGCGAGCAGTACTTC

j_gene: TRBJ2-4
abundance: few
v_gene: TRBV6-2/TRBV6-3
d_gene: TRBD2
CDR3aa: CASGYAGVIQYF
CDR3nt: TGTGCCAGCGGTTATGCGGGGGTGATTCAGTACTTC

j_gene: TRBJ2-7
abundance: .
v_gene: TRBV6-6
d_gene: .
CDR3aa: CASGRMVHEQYF
CDR3nt: TGTGCCAGCGGACGGATGGTCCACGAGCAGTACTTC

j_gene: TRBJ1-3
abundance: .
v_gene: TRBV25-1
d_gene: TRBD1
CDR3aa: CASSEPDRRNTIYF
CDR3nt: TGTGCCAGCAGTGAACCGGACAGGAGAAACACCATATATTTT

j_gene: TRBJ2-3
abundance: few
v_gene: TRBV28
d_gene: TRBD1
CDR3aa: CASSATGATTDTQYF
CDR3nt: TGTGCCAGCAGTGCGACAGGGGCGACCACAGATACGCAGTATTTT

j_gene: TRBJ2-5
abundance: many
v_gene: TRBV5-5
d_gene: .
CDR3aa: CASRSGYGRETQYF
CDR3nt: TGTGCCAGCAGGTCAGGGTACGGACGAGAGACCCAGTACTTC

j_gene: TRBJ2-1
abundance: .
v_gene: TRBV7-2
d_gene: TRBD2
CDR3aa: CASSLWLAGGPSSYNEQFF
CDR3nt: TGTGCCAGCAGCTTATGGCTAGCGGGGGGCCCTAGCTCCTACAATGAGCAGTTCTTC

j_gene: TRBJ1-2
abundance: .
v_gene: TRBV27
d_gene: TRBD1
CDR3aa: CASSLSGQVSGYTF
CDR3nt: TGTGCCAGCAGTTTATCGGGACAGGTTAGCGGCTACACCTTC

j_gene: TRBJ1-1
abundance: many
v_gene: TRBV6-1
d_gene: .
CDR3aa: CASSPLGGRGNTEAFF
CDR3nt: TGTGCCAGCAGTCCGTTGGGGGGGCGAGGGAACACTGAAGCTTTCTTT

j_gene: TRBJ2-3
abundance: few
v_gene: TRBV12-3/TRBV12-4
d_gene: TRBD2
CDR3aa: CASSSGGNTDTQYF
CDR3nt: TGTGCCAGCAGTAGCGGGGGGAACACAGATACGCAGTATTTT

j_gene: TRBJ2-2
abundance: few
v_gene: TRBV9
d_gene: .
CDR3aa: CASSVAGELFF
CDR3nt: TGTGCCAGCAGCGTTGCCGGGGAGCTGTTTTTT

j_gene: TRBJ2-7
abundance: .
v_gene: TRBV18
d_gene: .
CDR3aa: CASSPGNSYEQYF
CDR3nt: TGTGCCAGCTCACCAGGGAACTCCTACGAGCAGTACTTC

j_gene: TRBJ1-5
abundance: .
v_gene: TRBV12-3/TRBV12-4
d_gene: .
CDR3aa: CASSMAYNQPQHF
CDR3nt: TGTGCCAGCAGCATGGCCTACAATCAGCCCCAGCATTTT

j_gene: TRBJ2-1
abundance: few
v_gene: TRBV4-3
d_gene: TRBD2
CDR3aa: CASSQGTSGDFFYNEQFF
CDR3nt: TGCGCCAGCAGCCAGGGGACTAGCGGGGATTTTTTCTACAATGAGCAGTTCTTC

j_gene: TRBJ2-3
abundance: .
v_gene: TRBV7-2
d_gene: TRBD2
CDR3aa: CASSLVASGEPDTQYF
CDR3nt: TGTGCCAGCAGCTTAGTGGCTAGCGGGGAGCCAGATACGCAGTATTTT

j_gene: TRBJ2-3
abundance: .
v_gene: TRBV20-1
d_gene: TRBD2
CDR3aa: CSARVGGEGTDTQYF
CDR3nt: TGCAGTGCTAGAGTCGGGGGGGAGGGCACAGATACGCAGTATTTT

j_gene: TRBJ2-5
abundance: few
v_gene: TRBV6-2/TRBV6-3
d_gene: .
CDR3aa: CASSWRGPKETQYF
CDR3nt: TGTGCCAGCAGTTGGAGGGGGCCGAAAGAGACCCAGTACTTC

j_gene: TRBJ2-2
abundance: few
v_gene: TRBV5-5
d_gene: .
CDR3aa: CASSLDQRRTGELFF
CDR3nt: TGTGCCAGCAGCTTGGATCAGAGGCGGACCGGGGAGCTGTTTTTT

j_gene: TRBJ1-2
abundance: .
v_gene: TRBV6-5
d_gene: .
CDR3aa: CASSYSGYGYTF
CDR3nt: TGTGCCAGCAGTTACTCCGGCTACGGCTACACCTTC

j_gene: TRBJ1-3
abundance: few
v_gene: TRBV12-3/TRBV12-4
d_gene: TRBD1
CDR3aa: CASTWDRAYDTIYF
CDR3nt: TGTGCCAGCACCTGGGACAGGGCCTATGACACCATATATTTT

j_gene: TRBJ1-5
abundance: .
v_gene: TRBV6-5
d_gene: .
CDR3aa: CATYWEVGNQPQHF
CDR3nt: TGTGCCACCTACTGGGAGGTTGGCAATCAGCCCCAGCATTTT

j_gene: TRBJ2-5
abundance: .
v_gene: TRBV29-1
d_gene: .
CDR3aa: CSGGGRIQETQYF
CDR3nt: TGCAGCGGCGGAGGGCGGATCCAAGAGACCCAGTACTTC

j_gene: TRBJ2-7
abundance: .
v_gene: TRBV7-2
d_gene: TRBD1
CDR3aa: CASSTGTGRYEQYF
CDR3nt: TGTGCCAGCAGCACCGGGACAGGACGGTACGAGCAGTACTTC

j_gene: TRBJ2-3
abundance: few
v_gene: TRBV10-3
d_gene: TRBD2
CDR3aa: CATRPGLAASTDTQYF
CDR3nt: TGTGCCACCCGACCGGGACTAGCAGCTAGCACAGATACGCAGTATTTT

j_gene: TRBJ2-5
abundance: .
v_gene: TRBV24-1
d_gene: .
CDR3aa: CATSASSAETQYF
CDR3nt: TGTGCCACCAGTGCCTCTTCAGCGGAGACCCAGTACTTC

j_gene: TRBJ1-1
abundance: .
v_gene: TRBV20-1
d_gene: .
CDR3aa: CSFPENTEAFF
CDR3nt: TGCAGTTTCCCAGAGAACACTGAAGCTTTCTTT

j_gene: TRBJ2-3
abundance: .
v_gene: TRBV7-3
d_gene: .
CDR3aa: CASSLPGLTDTQYF
CDR3nt: TGTGCCAGCAGCTTACCCGGGTTGACAGATACGCAGTATTTT

j_gene: TRBJ2-1
abundance: .
v_gene: TRBV11-2
d_gene: .
CDR3aa: CASSTTTYTQFF
CDR3nt: TGTGCCAGCAGCACAACGACGTATACTCAGTTCTTC

j_gene: TRBJ1-1
abundance: .
v_gene: TRBV7-2
d_gene: TRBD1
CDR3aa: CASSSDRGMAFF
CDR3nt: TGTGCCAGCAGCTCAGACAGGGGGATGGCTTTCTTT

j_gene: TRBJ1-1
abundance: .
v_gene: TRBV12-3/TRBV12-4
d_gene: TRBD1
CDR3aa: CASSFAGGDTEAFF
CDR3nt: TGTGCCAGCAGTTTCGCAGGGGGTGACACTGAAGCTTTCTTT

j_gene: TRBJ2-3
abundance: .
v_gene: TRBV7-3
d_gene: .
CDR3aa: CASSKAGATDTQYF
CDR3nt: TGTGCCAGCAGCAAAGCAGGGGCGACAGATACGCAGTATTTT

j_gene: TRBJ2-5
abundance: .
v_gene: TRBV6-5
d_gene: .
CDR3aa: CASSRQTGQETQYF
CDR3nt: TGTGCCAGCAGTCGCCAGACGGGACAAGAGACCCAGTACTTC

j_gene: TRBJ1-2
abundance: .
v_gene: TRBV28
d_gene: .
CDR3aa: CASSPGPYGYTF
CDR3nt: TGTGCCAGTAGTCCGGGGCCCTATGGCTACACCTTC

j_gene: TRBJ1-3
abundance: few
v_gene: TRBV7-9
d_gene: .
CDR3aa: CASSFNPGNTIYF
CDR3nt: TGTGCCAGCAGCTTTAACCCTGGAAACACCATATATTTT

j_gene: TRBJ2-5
abundance: few
v_gene: TRBV9
d_gene: .
CDR3aa: CASSVIGGQPGETQYF
CDR3nt: TGTGCCAGCAGCGTTATAGGGGGTCAGCCGGGAGAGACCCAGTACTTC

j_gene: TRBJ1-2
abundance: .
v_gene: TRBV3-1
d_gene: TRBD1
CDR3aa: CASSQDRNRGGYTF
CDR3nt: TGTGCCAGCAGCCAGGACAGGAACAGAGGGGGCTACACCTTC

j_gene: TRBJ1-1
abundance: few
v_gene: TRBV20-1
d_gene: .
CDR3aa: CSTFGGTEAFF
CDR3nt: TGCAGTACCTTCGGGGGGACTGAAGCTTTCTTT

j_gene: TRBJ2-1
abundance: .
v_gene: TRBV10-3
d_gene: .
CDR3aa: CAISGRENEQFF
CDR3nt: TGTGCCATCAGTGGGAGGGAAAATGAGCAGTTCTTC